One sample yielded the 11 T cell receptor beta chains listed below, sequenced in a study of cytomegalovirus exposure and HLA in healthy donors (dated by TCRdb to the late 2010s). To prepare the library, the immunoSEQ multiplex PCR assay was applied. This immuneACCESS table, as held by TCRdb, lists in-frame sequences with V and J called but not all clones. Of the missing ones, under half trace to an unresolved V gene in checked studies; the others have no known cause. The sample contains roughly 95,000 clones, approximately 81% of them found a single time. 20% of the sample is taken by the ten largest. The sample comprised PBMCs. The receptors were gathered from a young man in good health and CMV-seropositive.

The chain combines TRBV5-6 with TRBJ2-3, with 8 positions matching TRBD2. V lost 3 bases and J lost 4; bases outside the gene matches: 13. CDR3 size: 17 residues. Germline V gene data show CDR1 as SGHDT and CDR2 as YYEEEE. The CDR3 spells CASSSTLERESPDTQYF. The CDR3 nucleotides are TGTGCCAGCAGCTCGACGTTAGAGCGGGAGAGCCCAGATACGCAGTATTTT. The full variable domain, its missing parts supplied by reference TRBV5-6 and TRBJ2-3, is DAGVTQSPTHLIKTRGQQVTLRCSPKSGHDTVSWYQQALGQGPQFIFQYYEEEERQRGNFPDRFSGHQFPNYSSELNVNALLLGDSALYLCASSSTLERESPDTQYFGPGTRLTVL.

The chain links TRBV5-4 to TRBJ2-1, with TRBD2 identical over 7 bases. V lost 4 bases, J lost 2 bases, and 6 bases stayed unmatched. CDR1 is SGHNT and CDR2 is YYREEE in the germline V gene (reference sequence). This CDR3 has 15 amino acids. The CDR3 is CASSKTSIPYNEQFF. The CDR3, as DNA: TGTGCCAGCAGCAAGACTAGCATCCCCTACAATGAGCAGTTCTTC.

V and J are TRBV4-1 and TRBJ1-4; maybe TRBD1 (6 bases). The CDR3 is 15 amino acids. V lost 2 bases, J lost 1 base, and 8 bases lay in between. Germline CDR1 reads MGHRA; CDR2 reads YSYEKL. The CDR3 loop is CASSQTGLTNEKLFF. The CDR3 nucleotides are TGCGCCAGCAGCCAAACAGGGCTAACTAATGAAAAACTGTTTTTT.

The chain has TRBV7-7 and TRBJ2-1; D gene unclear. Trimming removed 1 base at V and 5 bases at J, with 6 bases between. The CDR3 totals 13 residues. The germline CDR1 and CDR2 sequences are SSHAT and FNYEAQ (reference sequence). As DNA, the CDR3 is TGTGCCAGCAGCTTAGGCCAGAACAATGAGCAGTTCTTC. This sequence encodes CASSLGQNNEQFF.

V and J are TRBV30 and TRBJ1-2; TRBD1 aligns across 9 bases. Germline CDR1 and CDR2: GTSNPN and SVGIG (reference sequence). Trimming cost V 3 bases and J 3 bases; bases outside gene matches: 11. This CDR3 is 16 amino acids long. CDR3 bases: TGTGCCTGGAGCCCAAAGGGGGGACAGGGCCACTATGGCTACACCTTC. Amino acid sequence: CAWSPKGGQGHYGYTF.

This sequence joins TRBV10-1 and TRBJ2-7; 9 bases are a match to TRBD1. V gave up 6 bases and J gave up 0 bases; unmatched junction bases: 6. The CDR3 loop spans 15 amino acids. Germline-derived CDR1 and CDR2 are WNHNN and SYGVQD (reference sequence). This CDR3 is CASSPGQGSSYEQYF. CDR3 nucleotides: TGCGCCAGCAGCCCTGGACAGGGGAGCTCCTACGAGCAGTACTTC.

The chain recombines TRBV19 with TRBJ2-1; D might be TRBD2 (5 bases). Trimming removed 5 bases from V and 13 bases from J, with 18 bases in between. Looked up from germline, CDR1 is LNHDA and CDR2 is SQIVND (reference sequence). The CDR3 length is 13 residues. The CDR3: CASSSPTTGLQFF. CDR3 sequence (DNA): TGTGCCAGTAGTTCTCCGACTACGGGCCTACAGTTCTTC. The full variable domain, with the rest looked up from reference TRBV19 and TRBJ2-1, is DGGITQSPKYLFRKEGQNVTLSCEQNLNHDAMYWYRQDPGQGLRLIYYSQIVNDFQKGDIAEGYSVSREKKESFPLTVTSAQKNPTAFYLCASSSPTTGLQFFGPGTRLTVL.

The chain links TRBV5-5 to TRBJ2-5; perhaps TRBD1 as D (6 bases). The CDR3 is made up of 13 amino acids. From germline, CDR1 is SGHKS and CDR2 YYEKEE (reference sequence). V was pared by 5 bases and J by 4 bases, with 12 bases between. This CDR3 reads CASRRRGGETQYF. In DNA form, the CDR3 reads TGTGCCAGCAGGCGTCGAGGGGGAGAGACCCAGTACTTC.

The J gene is TRBJ2-7, the V gene TRBV7-9; D perhaps matches TRBD2 (5 bases). Trimming left V 3 bases short and J 1 base short, with 13 bases between. The germline gives CDR1 SEHNR, CDR2 FQNEAQ (reference sequence). The length of the CDR3 is 15 residues. The CDR3 DNA is TGTGCCAGCAGCTTTGTTTCGAGGGCGTCCTACGAGCAGTACTTC. Translating gives CASSFVSRASYEQYF.

The chain uses TRBV12-2 and TRBJ1-5; no DNA check was done on the table's D call, TRBD1. TRBV12-2 is a known pseudogene. The CDR3 contains 13 residues. CDR3 residues: CASHLGHARPQHF. The CDR3 DNA sequence: TGTGCAAGTCACTTGGGACACGCCCGGCCCCAGCATTTT.

V usage is TRBV5-1 and J usage is TRBJ2-1; TRBD2 is a possible D gene (6 bases). CDR1 SGHRS and CDR2 YFSETQ come from the germline V gene. V gave up 4 bases and J gave up 4 bases, with 12 bases separating them. This CDR3 is built from 14 residues. DNA of the CDR3: TGCGCCAGCAGCGCTCCGGGACTTTACAATGAGCAGTTCTTC. Its protein product is CASSAPGLYNEQFF.